This TCR beta chain was identified during a study of siplizumab effects on memory and regulatory T cells. The study's findings and limits: Alloreactive sequences whose origin lay in unstimulated CD4+ memory cells were significantly reduced by siplizumab. Solely a minor proportion of alloreactive clones could be assigned to unstimulated subsets. Suppression by proliferating Tregs derived from siplizumab cultures was not verified.

Profiled with immunoSEQ multiplex PCR; TCRdb holds only in-frame clones, not every one. The top ten hold roughly 0.1% of the sample, which has more than 60,000 clones, roughly 97% seen once. A word on this clone: Its antigen is undetermined.

The CDR3 sequence is 15 residues long. V was clipped by 5 bases and J by 4 bases; unmatched bases: 8. Germline V gene data show CDR1 as SGHTA and CDR2 as FQGNSA. Material for sequencing was naive CD8+ T cells sorted from blood. The chain has TRBV7-2 and TRBJ2-3, with 8 bases matching TRBD2. The origin of this receptor is a human donor in good health. The CDR3 DNA is TGTGCCAGCAGCCCCTTCGGGGGGGCCGCAGATACGCAGTATTTT. Translation: CASSPFGGAADTQYF.